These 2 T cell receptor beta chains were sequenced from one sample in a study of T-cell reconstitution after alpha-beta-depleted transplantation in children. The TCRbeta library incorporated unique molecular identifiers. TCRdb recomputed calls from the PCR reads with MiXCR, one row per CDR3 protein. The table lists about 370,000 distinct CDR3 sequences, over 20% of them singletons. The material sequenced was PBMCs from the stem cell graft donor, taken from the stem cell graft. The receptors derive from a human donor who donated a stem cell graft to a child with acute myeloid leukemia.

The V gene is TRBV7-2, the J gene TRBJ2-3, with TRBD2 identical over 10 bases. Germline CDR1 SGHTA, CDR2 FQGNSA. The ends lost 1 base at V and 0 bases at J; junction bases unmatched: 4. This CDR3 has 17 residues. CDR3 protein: CASSLGLAGVSTDTQYF. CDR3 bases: TGTGCCAGCAGCTTAGGGCTAGCGGGAGTCAGCACAGATACGCAGTATTTT.

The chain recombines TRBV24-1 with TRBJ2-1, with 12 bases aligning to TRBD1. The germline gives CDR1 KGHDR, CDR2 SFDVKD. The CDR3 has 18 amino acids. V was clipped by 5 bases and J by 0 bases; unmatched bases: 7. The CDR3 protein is CATSARDRGPGSYNEQFF. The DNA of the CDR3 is TGTGCCACCAGTGCTCGGGACAGGGGGCCTGGCTCCTACAATGAGCAGTTCTTC.